This passage covers 32 T cell receptor beta chains from one sample sequenced in a study of molecular identifiers for immune sequencing clone quantification. TCRdb re-analysed the PCR reads in MiXCR, keeping a single row per CDR3 protein. The sample has roughly 97,000 distinct CDR3 sequences, roughly 24% seen once. Sequenced sample: naive CD8+ T cells from blood, with Jurkat cell RNA spiked in. Subset denoted: FACS-sorted CD8+CD4-CCR7+CD45RA+ naive T cells. These receptors came from a human donor in good health. Some libraries in this study had Jurkat cell RNA spiked in.

This clonotype was recorded many times. The rearrangement uses TRBV27 and TRBJ2-6; D gene ambiguous. Germline CDR1 is MNHEY and CDR2 is SMNVEV (reference sequence). The CDR3 is made up of 13 amino acids. The V gene lost 3 bases and the J gene lost 2 bases, with 2 bases spanning the gap. In DNA, the CDR3 is TGTGCCAGCAGTTTGGCTGGGGCCAACGTCCTGACTTTC. Its protein is CASSLAGANVLTF.

At least ten counts were recorded for this clonotype. The chain carries TRBV20-1 and TRBJ1-1; D unresolved. The CDR3 has 11 amino acids. Germline CDR1 is DFQATT and CDR2 is SNEGSKA (reference sequence). V lost 6 bases and J 4 bases, leaving 9 bases between the germline ends. The DNA of the CDR3 is TGCAGTGCCAGAACGGTCACTGAAGCTTTCTTT. Translated: CSARTVTEAFF.

As for this clonotype: Given a much more abundant clone one base away, this may be a read error. V is TRBV19 and J is TRBJ2-7; either TRBD1 or TRBD2 may supply D (5 bases each). The V gene lost 3 bases and the J gene lost 3 bases, with 15 bases spanning the gap. This CDR3 spans 15 amino acids. The germline V gene has CDR1 LNHDA and CDR2 SQIVND (reference sequence). The CDR3 loop reads CASSMGIGTVYEQYF. In DNA, the CDR3 is TGTGCCAGTAGTATGGGGATAGGGACGGTCTACGAGCAGTACTTC.

This clonotype has ten or more counts. The chain couples TRBV9 to TRBJ2-3; the D gene is possibly TRBD2 (6 bases). Germline V lookup: CDR1 SGDLS, CDR2 YYNGEE. The germline V and J ends were trimmed by 0 bases and 4 bases, with 9 bases remaining between them. The CDR3 contains 14 residues. Here the CDR3 DNA reads TGTGCCAGCAGCGTAGGACTAGGCGCAGATACGCAGTATTTT. It is translated as CASSVGLGADTQYF.

This chain links TRBV27 with TRBJ2-3; 7 bases line up with TRBD2. The CDR3 contains 17 residues. Germline V CDR1 and CDR2: MNHEY, SMNVEV (reference sequence). J lost 1 base, V lost 5 bases, and 12 bases had no gene match. CDR3 residues: CASSLMASGVGTDTQYF. The CDR3 nucleotides are TGTGCCAGCAGTCTCATGGCCAGCGGGGTTGGCACAGATACGCAGTATTTT.

Regarding this clonotype: The junction and the germline gene differ at one end; a read error may be behind it. The chain joins TRBV12-3 or TRBV12-4 to TRBJ1-5, with TRBD1 as a possible D gene (6 bases). This CDR3 has 15 residues. The DNA for the CDR3 is TGTGCCAGCAGTTTGGGGGGCGCGAGTAATGAGCCCCCGCATTTT. Encoded protein: CASSLGGASNEPPHF.

This clonotype appeared many times. This sequence joins TRBV27 and TRBJ2-1; D not certain. The CDR3 loop spans 13 amino acids. Trimming left V 6 bases short and J 1 base short, with 7 bases between. Germline loops: CDR1 MNHEY, CDR2 SMNVEV (reference sequence). The CDR3 DNA follows: TGTGCCAGCAGCTGGAATTCCTACAATGAGCAGTTCTTC. This translates into CASSWNSYNEQFF.

With respect to this clonotype: A much more abundant neighbour one base away suggests this may be a read error. This sequence joins TRBV19 and TRBJ2-6; perhaps D is TRBD1 or TRBD2 (5 bases each). CDR1 and CDR2 from the germline V gene are LNHDA and SQIVND (reference sequence). This CDR3 comprises 16 residues. The CDR3 bases are TGTGCCAGTAGTATCGGTTTCATACCCGGGGCCAACGTCCTGCCTTTC. Translating it yields CASSIGFIPGANVLPF.

This clonotype was counted ten times or more. This rearrangement joins TRBV7-2 to TRBJ2-5, with a weak D call TRBD1 (6 bases). Germline-derived CDR1 and CDR2 are SGHTA and FQGNSA. CDR3 length: 14 residues. V was pared by 5 bases and J by 5 bases, with 15 bases between. CDR3 amino acids: CASSPTGSWETQYF. CDR3 nucleotide sequence: TGTGCCAGCAGCCCTACAGGGTCATGGGAGACCCAGTACTTC.

The CDR3 nucleotides read TGTGCCAGCAGCGGCAGGGGTGGCACCGGGGAGCTGTTTTTT. Translation: CASSGRGGTGELFF. The chain joins TRBV9 to TRBJ2-2, with D possibly TRBD1 on 6 matching bases. Germline CDR1 SGDLS, CDR2 YYNGEE. This CDR3 is 14 amino acids long. With 3 bases removed from V and 4 bases from J, the gap between germline ends came to 10 bases. The variable domain in full, with the rest retrieved from reference TRBV9 and TRBJ2-2, is DSGVTQTPKHLITATGQRVTLRCSPRSGDLSVYWYQQSLDQGLQFLIQYYNGEERAKGNILERFSAQQFPDLHSELNLSSLELGDSALYFCASSGRGGTGELFFGEGSRLTVL.

With regard to this clonotype: This clone may be a read error of a much larger clone one base away. The V and J genes are TRBV7-9 and TRBJ2-7, with 11 bases identical to TRBD1. Germline CDR1 is SEHNR and CDR2 is FQNEAQ (reference sequence). This CDR3 spans 18 amino acids. CDR3 nucleotide sequence: TGTGCCAGCGGCTTAGGGACAGGGGGGCTCATCCCAGTCTACGAGCAGTACTTC. Amino acid sequence: CASGLGTGGLIPVYEQYF.

This clonotype was recorded at least ten times. The rearrangement joins TRBV5-1 to TRBJ1-1; no firm D call. V was shortened by 4 bases and J by 7 bases, with 23 bases between the two germline ends. This CDR3 comprises 16 residues. Germline assignment: CDR1 SGHRS and CDR2 YFSETQ. CDR3 DNA sequence: TGCGCCAGCAGCCCGGACGGTGTGAGAACCTCGCTTGAAGCTTTCTTT. As protein: CASSPDGVRTSLEAFF.

The chain combines TRBV27 with TRBJ2-7, with TRBD2 matching over 12 bases. The J segment lost 3 bases and the V segment lost 4 bases, leaving 4 bases of the junction unmatched. CDR1 MNHEY and CDR2 SMNVEV come from the germline V gene (reference sequence). This CDR3 contains 15 residues. In DNA, the CDR3 is TGTGCCAGCAGTTACGGACTAGCGGGATACTACGAGCAGTACTTC. It specifies CASSYGLAGYYEQYF.

This clonotype was detected many times. The chain recombines TRBV20-1 with TRBJ2-5, with TRBD2 matching 8 bases. The junction had 14 bases not matched to a gene; V was cut back by 1 base and J by 1 base. CDR3 size: 18 residues. Germline V gives CDR1 DFQATT, CDR2 SNEGSKA (reference sequence). The CDR3 region is CSARGRLATKHPQETQYF. For the CDR3, the DNA is TGCAGTGCTAGAGGTCGACTAGCGACAAAACACCCCCAAGAGACCCAGTACTTC.

This clonotype occurred many times. The CDR3 sequence is CASSYSPSTDTQYF. The DNA for the CDR3 is TGTGCCAGCAGTTACTCGCCCAGCACAGATACGCAGTATTTT. The chain couples TRBV6-5 to TRBJ2-3; D call uncertain. The CDR3 length is 14 residues. The germline gives CDR1 MNHEY, CDR2 SVGAGI. V lost 0 bases and J lost 0, with 4 bases in between.

This clonotype was observed many times. The chain couples TRBV29-1 to TRBJ2-3; TRBD2 might be the D (6 bases). The CDR3 covers 17 residues. Trimming cost V 2 bases and J 0 bases, with 18 bases left between them. CDR1 and CDR2 (germline): SQVTM, ANQGSEA. For the CDR3, the DNA is TGCAGCGTTGAATCCCGGGGGATTAGAGTGAGCACAGATACGCAGTATTTT. Residues: CSVESRGIRVSTDTQYF.

A word on this clonotype: An end of the junction does not agree with germline; a read error may underlie this. The chain uses TRBV5-1 and TRBJ2-3; the match to TRBD1 covers 8 bases. The CDR3 covers 18 residues. Germline V lookup: CDR1 SGHRS, CDR2 YFSETQ. The CDR3 sequence is CASSRTGPFAGNTGTQYF. CDR3 nucleotides: TGCGCCAGCAGTCGGACAGGGCCCTTCGCGGGAAACACAGGTACGCAGTATTTT.

With regard to this clonotype: A junction boundary mismatches the germline segment, possibly from a read error. The chain is built from TRBV6-5 and TRBJ1-1; D is possibly TRBD1 (5 bases). CDR3 length: 21 amino acids. The germline CDR1 and CDR2 sequences are MNHEY and SVGAGI. CDR3 residues: CASSYLPPNPGTGGEGTEAFF. The CDR3, as DNA: TGTGCCAGCAGTTACTTACCACCGAACCCCGGGACTGGGGGGGAGGGCACTGAGGCTTTCTTT.

This clonotype was recorded at least ten times. This chain connects TRBV2 to TRBJ2-3, with 8 bases identical to TRBD1. V lost 6 bases to trimming and J lost 2 bases; unmatched junction nucleotides: 4. This CDR3 contains 14 residues. Germline CDR1 is SNHLY and CDR2 is FYNNEI. In DNA form, the CDR3 reads TGTGCCAGCAGGGGACAGGCTCACACAGATACGCAGTATTTT. Translation gives CASRGQAHTDTQYF.

This clonotype occurred a few times. It may be a read error: a sequence one base away is much more abundant. The chain links TRBV3-1 to TRBJ2-3; 7 bases are a match to TRBD2. Germline V gene data show CDR1 as LGHDT and CDR2 as YNNKEL (reference sequence). The CDR3 length is 16 residues. CDR3 sequence reads: CASSLAGLADTDTRYF. The CDR3 DNA reads as TGTGCCAGCAGCCTGGCGGGGCTAGCGGACACAGATACGCGGTATTTT.

This clonotype was detected a few times. A single base separates this from a much larger clone, so it may be a read error. The CDR3 DNA is TGCGCCAGCAGCCAAGTGTACGCCCATAGCAATCAGCCCCGGCATTTT. Protein: CASSQVYAHSNQPRHF. This chain uses TRBV4-1 with TRBJ1-5; no clear D gene. Germline V gives CDR1 MGHRA, CDR2 YSYEKL. The CDR3 totals 16 residues.

In regard to this clonotype: A much larger clone lies a single base off, so this may be a read error. V gene TRBV12-5 combines with J gene TRBJ2-1; D is unresolved. CDR1 LGHNT and CDR2 FRNRAP come from the germline V gene. The CDR3 extends over 12 amino acids. This chain's CDR3 is CASALSYTEQFF. The DNA of the CDR3 is TGTGCTAGTGCCTTGAGCTACACTGAGCAGTTCTTC.

With regard to this clonotype: This clone may be a read error of a much larger clone one base away. The chain combines TRBV5-6 with TRBJ2-5, with 7 bases matching TRBD2. J gave up 2 bases and V 1 base, and 8 bases lay outside the gene matches. Germline CDR1 reads SGHDT; CDR2 reads YYEEEE. The CDR3 sequence is 16 residues long. The CDR3 region is CASSLRLRGWQETQYF. CDR3 DNA: TGTGCCAGCAGCTTGAGGCTGCGGGGGTGGCAAGAGACCCAGTACTTC.

There are many counts of this clonotype. The rearrangement joins TRBV4-3 to TRBJ2-1; 8 nucleotides align to TRBD2. The V gene end was trimmed by 0 bases and the J gene end by 6 bases; junction bases not matched to a gene: 13. The CDR3 loop spans 18 amino acids. Germline V gene lookup returns CDR1 LGHNA and CDR2 YSLEER. CDR3 protein: CASSQDGIAGSRANEQFF. As DNA, the CDR3 is TGCGCCAGCAGCCAAGATGGGATAGCGGGATCTAGGGCCAATGAGCAGTTCTTC.

Of note for this clonotype: Just one base apart from a much larger clone, this may be a read error. The chain has TRBV7-8 and TRBJ1-1, with a tentative D call TRBD1 (5 bases). This CDR3 comprises 15 residues. Trimming pared 1 base from V and 4 bases from J, leaving 13 bases between. From germline, CDR1 is SGHVS and CDR2 FQNEAQ. DNA for the CDR3: TGTGCCAGCAGCTTAGTTAGGGGTCAGAGCACTGAAGCTTTCTTT. Translating gives CASSLVRGQSTEAFF.

This clonotype appeared many times. The rearrangement joins TRBV4-3 to TRBJ2-5, with D uncertain. This CDR3 region has 16 residues. Between the trimmed V and J ends, which lost 0 bases and 1 base, there was a span of 12 bases. Germline V gives CDR1 LGHNA, CDR2 YSLEER. The CDR3 DNA reads as TGCGCCAGCAGCCAAGATCGGGCAGCCTCCCAAGAGACCCAGTACTTC. The encoded protein is CASSQDRAASQETQYF.

V usage is TRBV20-1 and J usage is TRBJ2-1; 7 bases align to TRBD1. CDR1 is DFQATT and CDR2 is SNEGSKA in the germline V gene (reference sequence). With V trimmed by 6 bases and J by 2 bases, 16 bases remained unmatched. The CDR3 consists of 17 residues. As DNA, the CDR3 is TGCAGTGCGCGCGACGTAGAGGGGGCCTCCCCCTACAATGAGCAGTTCTTC. It codes for CSARDVEGASPYNEQFF.

This clonotype was detected ten times or more. This chain joins TRBV27 and TRBJ2-7; D gene unclear. Trimming removed 2 bases at V and 1 base at J, with 6 bases between. The CDR3 loop spans 13 amino acids. Germline lookup yields CDR1 MNHEY and CDR2 SMNVEV (reference sequence). This CDR3 reads CASSLAASYEQYF. DNA for the CDR3: TGTGCCAGCAGTTTAGCGGCATCCTACGAGCAGTACTTC.

This clonotype was picked up many times. The V and J genes are TRBV28 and TRBJ2-1, with unresolved D. Germline V gene lookup returns CDR1 MDHEN and CDR2 SYDVKM. Deletions cut 5 bases from V and 5 bases from J, with 10 bases between. The CDR3 runs 13 residues. In DNA, the CDR3 is TGTGCCAGCAGTCCTCTCCCGGACAATGAGCAGTTCTTC. It is translated as CASSPLPDNEQFF.

This clonotype was detected many times. The V call is TRBV27, the J call TRBJ2-2; no definite D call. V lost 2 bases, J lost 0 bases, and 7 bases lay in between. Germline values: CDR1 MNHEY, CDR2 SMNVEV (reference sequence). This CDR3 region has 15 residues. CDR3 nucleotides: TGTGCCAGCAGTTTAATGGGAACGAACACCGGGGAGCTGTTTTTT. Its translation: CASSLMGTNTGELFF.

This clonotype was counted at least ten times. This sequence joins TRBV30 and TRBJ1-1; possible D gene TRBD1, 5 bases. Trimming took off 1 base at V and 1 base at J, with 7 bases between the two ends. The CDR3 totals 13 residues. Germline V gene lookup returns CDR1 GTSNPN and CDR2 SVGIG (reference sequence). The CDR3 sequence: CAWSGDRNTEAFF. DNA of the CDR3: TGTGCCTGGAGTGGCGACAGGAACACTGAAGCTTTCTTT.

Regarding this clonotype: This could be a read error, since a much larger clone is one nucleotide away. The CDR3 region is CASSPTLNTGAFF. Written as DNA, the CDR3 is TGTGCCAGCAGCCCCACTTTGAACACTGGAGCTTTCTTT. This chain connects TRBV12-3 or TRBV12-4 to TRBJ1-1; unclear D gene. The CDR3 consists of 13 residues.